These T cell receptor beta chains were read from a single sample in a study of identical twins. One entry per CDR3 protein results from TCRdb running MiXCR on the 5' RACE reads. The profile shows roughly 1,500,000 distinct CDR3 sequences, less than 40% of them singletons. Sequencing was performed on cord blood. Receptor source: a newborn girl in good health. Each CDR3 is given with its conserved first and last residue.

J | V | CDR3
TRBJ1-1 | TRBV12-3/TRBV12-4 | CASSLERGRDTEAFF
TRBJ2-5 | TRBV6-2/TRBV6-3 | CASSYSARIAAETQYF
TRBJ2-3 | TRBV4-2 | CASSQPEAGLAGLDTQYF
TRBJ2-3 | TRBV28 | CASSLSPGQSTDTQYF
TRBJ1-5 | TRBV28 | CASSFPRTVKWRLNSNQPQHF
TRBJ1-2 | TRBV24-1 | CAASRNYGYTF
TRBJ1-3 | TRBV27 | CASSLRWGQGVGNTIYF
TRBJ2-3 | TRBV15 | CATSRGGLADRTDTQYF
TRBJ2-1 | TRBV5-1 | CASSHGRNNEQFF
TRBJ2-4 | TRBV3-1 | CASSQVAQGFGQYF
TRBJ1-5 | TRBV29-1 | CSVERGNQPQHF
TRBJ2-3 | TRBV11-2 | CASSFVGGTDTQYF
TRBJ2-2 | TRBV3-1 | CASSQDSGYAGELFF
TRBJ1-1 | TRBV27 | CASSPVENTEAFF
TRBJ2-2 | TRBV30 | CAWSVAGWELFF
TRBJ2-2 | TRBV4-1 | CASSQPWAGSGELFF
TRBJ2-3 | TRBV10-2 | CASSASSGGIKDTQYF
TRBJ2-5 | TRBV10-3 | CAIRTPGEETQYF
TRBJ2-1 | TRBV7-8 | CASSRKRGGPYNEQFF
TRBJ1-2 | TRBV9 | CACSTGTVNYGYTF
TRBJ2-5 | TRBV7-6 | CASSLSLQGQAKETQYF
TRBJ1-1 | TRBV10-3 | CAITGQGRGTEAFF
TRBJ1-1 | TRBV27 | CASSLSTGGTEAFF
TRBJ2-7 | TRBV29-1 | CSVEIRSYEQYF
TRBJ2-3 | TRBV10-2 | CASSEEKGTDTQYF
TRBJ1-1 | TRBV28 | CASSFRPGRITEAFF
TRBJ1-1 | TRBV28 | CAIAGTGDMNTEAFF
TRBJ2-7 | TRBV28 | CASTPHGYEQYF
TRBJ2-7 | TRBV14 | CASSQEIAGPYEQYF
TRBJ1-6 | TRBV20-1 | CSARAPKQKGTGNSPLHF
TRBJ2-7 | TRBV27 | CASSLLGTGVPYEQYF
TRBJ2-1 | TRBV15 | CATSREAGSSYNEQFF
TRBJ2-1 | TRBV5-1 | CASSLAGVAYNEQFF
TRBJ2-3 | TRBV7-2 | CAIAGERSRTDTQYF
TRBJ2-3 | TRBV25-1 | CAGSPAGGNTDTQYF
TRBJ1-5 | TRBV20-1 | CSASLPTGSRAQHF
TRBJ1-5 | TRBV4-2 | CASSQGPQGNQPQHF
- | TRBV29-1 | CSFSGTGGEQYF
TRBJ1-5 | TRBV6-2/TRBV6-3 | CASNRQGVRQPQHF
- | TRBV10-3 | CAISQSGGGEQYF
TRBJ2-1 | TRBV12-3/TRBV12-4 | CASRERSTQFF
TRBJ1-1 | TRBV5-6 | CASSRSLLREAFF
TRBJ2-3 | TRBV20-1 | CSVGSGSSWDTQYF
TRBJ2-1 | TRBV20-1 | CSASPSGRYSEQFF
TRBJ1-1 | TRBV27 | CASSLGWGDTEAFF
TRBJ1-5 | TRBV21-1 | CASSTLGTPKGNQPQHF
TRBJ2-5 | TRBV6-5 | CASSYRGRAYNEQYF
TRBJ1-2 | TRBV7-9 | CASSLNPVTENGYTF
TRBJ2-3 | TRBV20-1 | CSARDGGKGTDTQYF
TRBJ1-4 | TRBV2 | CASSALGQGGEKLFF
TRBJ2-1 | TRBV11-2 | CASSLEGGTRVYNEQFF
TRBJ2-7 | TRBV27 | CASSYLSTPYEQYF
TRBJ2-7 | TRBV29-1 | CSVGRKVSYEQYF